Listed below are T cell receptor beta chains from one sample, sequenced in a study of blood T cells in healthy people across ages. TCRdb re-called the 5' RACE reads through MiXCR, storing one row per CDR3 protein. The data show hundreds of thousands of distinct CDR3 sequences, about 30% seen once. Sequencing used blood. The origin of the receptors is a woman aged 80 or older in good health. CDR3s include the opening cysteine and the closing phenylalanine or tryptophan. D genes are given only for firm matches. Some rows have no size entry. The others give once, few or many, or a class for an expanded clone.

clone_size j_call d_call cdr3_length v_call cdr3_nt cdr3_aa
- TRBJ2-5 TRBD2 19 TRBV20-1 TGCAGTGCTAGAGATCCCGGGACTAGCGGGGGTGGTCCCCAAGAGACCCAGTACTTC CSARDPGTSGGGPQETQYF
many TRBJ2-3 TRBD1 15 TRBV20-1 TGCAGTGCTGGTAGCGACAGGGACGGGACAGATACGCAGTATTTT CSAGSDRDGTDTQYF
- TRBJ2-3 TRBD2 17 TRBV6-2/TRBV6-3 TGTGCCAGCAGTCAACCTCGGGGGGGAACTGGCACAGATACGCAGTATTTT CASSQPRGGTGTDTQYF
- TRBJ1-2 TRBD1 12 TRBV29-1 TGCAGCGCTACCGACAGGGCCTCTGGCTACACCTTC CSATDRASGYTF
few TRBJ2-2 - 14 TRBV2 TGTGCCAGCAAGAACAGGGTTAACACCGGGGAGCTGTTTTTT CASKNRVNTGELFF
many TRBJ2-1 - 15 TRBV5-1 TGCGCCAGCAGCCGGGAAGGATTGCCGAACAATGAGCAGTTCTTC CASSREGLPNNEQFF
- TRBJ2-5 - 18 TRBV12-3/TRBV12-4 TGTGCCAGCAGTTTGGGGACTCTCGGGACAGTATCCCTGGAGACCCAGTACTTC CASSLGTLGTVSLETQYF
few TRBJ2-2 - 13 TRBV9 TGTGCCAGCAGCGAGGGGTTCACCGGGGAGCTGTTTTTT CASSEGFTGELFF
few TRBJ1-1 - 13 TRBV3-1 TGTGCCAGCAGCCGTAACGGGGACACTGAAGCTTTCTTT CASSRNGDTEAFF
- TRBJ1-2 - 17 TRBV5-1 TGCGCCAGCAGCCGGGACCCTCCCGGCGGAGGGGCCTATGGCCACACCTTC CASSRDPPGGGAYGHTF
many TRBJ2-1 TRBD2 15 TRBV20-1 TGCAGTGCTAGACTAAAGCGGGGGGGCTTCAATGAGCAGTTCTTC CSARLKRGGFNEQFF
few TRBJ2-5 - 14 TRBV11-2 TGTGCCAGCAGTTCTGGCCCCATCCGAGAGACCCAGTACTTC CASSSGPIRETQYF
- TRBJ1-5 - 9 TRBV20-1 TGCAGTGCACCACAGCCCCAGCATTTT CSAPQPQHF
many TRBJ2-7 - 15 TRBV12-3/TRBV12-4 TGTGCCAGCAGTTTAGCCGGTCACTCTTTGGATAAGCAGTACTTC CASSLAGHSLDKQYF
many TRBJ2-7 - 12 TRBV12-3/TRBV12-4 TGTGCCAGCAGTTTTAGGGACTACGAGCAGTACTTC CASSFRDYEQYF
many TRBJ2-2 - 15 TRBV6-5 TGTGCCAGCAAGGCTAGCCCTACGAACACCGGGGAGCTGTTTTTT CASKASPTNTGELFF
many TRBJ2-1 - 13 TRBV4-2 TGTGCCAGCAGCCAGAACAGAGACAATGAGCAGTTCTTC CASSQNRDNEQFF
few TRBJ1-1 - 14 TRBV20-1 TGCAGTGCTAGACCCGGGACGGCGAACACTGAAGCTTTCTTT CSARPGTANTEAFF
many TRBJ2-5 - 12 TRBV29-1 TGCAGCGTTGAAGGACCTGCTGGGACCCAGTACTTC CSVEGPAGTQYF
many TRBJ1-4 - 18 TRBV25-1 TGTGCCAGCAGTCCCGCACGGGGGGGGCTTATAGGAAATGAAAAACTGTTTTTT CASSPARGGLIGNEKLFF
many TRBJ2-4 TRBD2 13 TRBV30 TGTGCCTGGACTGCGGGCGGGGGAGACATTCAGTACTTC CAWTAGGGDIQYF
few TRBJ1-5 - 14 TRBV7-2 TGTGCCAGCAGCTTAAACAGGGTAGATCAGCCCCAGCATTTT CASSLNRVDQPQHF
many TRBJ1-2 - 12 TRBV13 TGTGCCAGCAGCTTACGTAGGGGTGGCTACACCTTC CASSLRRGGYTF
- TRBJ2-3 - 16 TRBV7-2 TGTGCCAGCAGCCTTACTCCGGGACTCTTCACAGATACGCAGTATTTT CASSLTPGLFTDTQYF
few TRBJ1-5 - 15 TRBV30 TGTGCCTGGAGTGTTCGAGGGGCGGCCGCTATGCCCCAGCATTTT CAWSVRGAAAMPQHF
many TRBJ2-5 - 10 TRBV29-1 TGCAGCGTCCTCCACCAGGCCCAGTACTTC CSVLHQAQYF
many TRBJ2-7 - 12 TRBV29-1 TGCAGCGTCGCGGACCAATCCCGCGAGCAGTACTTC CSVADQSREQYF
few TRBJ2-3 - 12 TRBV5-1 TGCGCCAGCAAGGGGGGTACAGATACGCAGTATTTT CASKGGTDTQYF
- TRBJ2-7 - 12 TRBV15 TGTGCCACCAGCAGAGTAGGGGACGAGCAGTACTTC CATSRVGDEQYF
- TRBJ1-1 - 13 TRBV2 TGTGCCATCTCAAGGGGGGCAGGAACTGAAGCTTTCTTT CAISRGAGTEAFF
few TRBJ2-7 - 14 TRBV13 TGTACCAGCGGAAGGGTAAGCTCCTACAATGAGCAGTACTTC CTSGRVSSYNEQYF
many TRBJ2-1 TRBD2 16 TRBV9 TGTGCCAGCAGCGTAGGGTCGGGGGGGACTTACAATGAGCAGTTCTTC CASSVGSGGTYNEQFF
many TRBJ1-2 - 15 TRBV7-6 TGTGCCAGCAGCTTAGTCCCCGCTGCAAACTATGGCTACACCTTC CASSLVPAANYGYTF
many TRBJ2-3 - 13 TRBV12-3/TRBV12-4 TGTGCCAGCACCCGGGACAGCACAGATACGCAGTATTTT CASTRDSTDTQYF
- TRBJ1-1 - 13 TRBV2 TGTGCCAGCAACGGACGGATGAACACTGAAGCTTTCTTT CASNGRMNTEAFF
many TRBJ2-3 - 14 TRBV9 TGTGCCAGCAGCGTAGACCCCGGCTCGGGTACGCAGTATTTT CASSVDPGSGTQYF
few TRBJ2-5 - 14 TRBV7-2 TGTGCCAGCAGCTTAGCGTTCCAGGCCGGGGAGCAGTACTTC CASSLAFQAGEQYF
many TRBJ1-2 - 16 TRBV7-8 TGTGCCAGCAGCTTGGCACTAGAACCTTCTAACTATGGCTACACCTTC CASSLALEPSNYGYTF